This TCR beta chain was documented in a study of blood T cell repertoires in COVID-19. On the study more broadly: T cells, B-cell-depleted T cells, or PBMCs supplied cDNA or gDNA.

Patients in Seattle were enrolled during active infection, then followed longitudinally. Per the original methods: Amplification from reference gene primers served as the basis for estimated nucleated cell counts. Method: immunoSEQ multiplex PCR; TCRdb's copy keeps in-frame clones and lacks some. From that table come the V and J calls and clone size; the DNA was used to work out D and trimming. Of roughly 70,000 clones listed, roughly three quarters were seen once; the top ten hold around 2%. Per the germline V gene, CDR1 is LGHDT and CDR2 is YNNKEL (reference sequence). V was pared by 3 bases and J by 1 base, with 15 bases between. The CDR3 totals 16 residues.

The source material was peripheral blood. The TCR originated in a man between 65 and 79 years old with COVID-19, enrolled during active disease. The chain employs TRBV3-1 (or the pseudogene TRBV3-2) and TRBJ1-2, with D possibly matching TRBD1 (6 bases). CDR3: CASSQTGATYNYGYTF. The DNA of the CDR3 is TGTGCCAGCAGCCAGACAGGAGCAACCTATAACTATGGCTACACCTTC.